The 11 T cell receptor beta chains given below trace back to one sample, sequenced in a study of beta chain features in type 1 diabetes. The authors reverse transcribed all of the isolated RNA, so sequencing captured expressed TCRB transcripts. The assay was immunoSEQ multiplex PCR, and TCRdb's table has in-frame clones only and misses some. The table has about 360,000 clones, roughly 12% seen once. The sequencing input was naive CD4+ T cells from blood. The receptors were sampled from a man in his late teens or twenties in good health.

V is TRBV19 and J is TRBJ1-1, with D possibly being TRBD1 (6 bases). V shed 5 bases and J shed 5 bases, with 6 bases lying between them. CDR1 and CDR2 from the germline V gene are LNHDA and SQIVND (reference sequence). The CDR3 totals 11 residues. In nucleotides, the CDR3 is TGTGCCAGTAGTGGGACAACTGAAGCTTTCTTT. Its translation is CASSGTTEAFF.

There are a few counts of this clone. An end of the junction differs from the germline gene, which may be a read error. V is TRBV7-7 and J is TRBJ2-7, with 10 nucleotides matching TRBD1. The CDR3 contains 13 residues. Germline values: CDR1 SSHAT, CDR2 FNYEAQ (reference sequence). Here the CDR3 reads CASSRDRGEEQYF. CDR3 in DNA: TGTGCTAGCAGCCGGGACAGGGGAGAGGAGCAGTACTTC.

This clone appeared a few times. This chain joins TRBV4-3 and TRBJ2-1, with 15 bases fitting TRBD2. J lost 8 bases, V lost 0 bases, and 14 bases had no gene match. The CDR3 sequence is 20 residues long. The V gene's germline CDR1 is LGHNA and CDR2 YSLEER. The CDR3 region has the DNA TGCGCCAGCAGCCAAGACGATCCTAGGACTAGCGGGGGGGGACTGGATGAGCAGTTCTTC. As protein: CASSQDDPRTSGGGLDEQFF.

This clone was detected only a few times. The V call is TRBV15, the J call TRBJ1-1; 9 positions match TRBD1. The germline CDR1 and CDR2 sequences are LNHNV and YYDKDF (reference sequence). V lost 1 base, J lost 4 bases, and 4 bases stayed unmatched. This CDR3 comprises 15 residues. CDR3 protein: CATSRGQGVSTEAFF. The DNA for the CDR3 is TGTGCCACCAGCAGAGGACAGGGGGTGAGCACTGAAGCTTTCTTT.

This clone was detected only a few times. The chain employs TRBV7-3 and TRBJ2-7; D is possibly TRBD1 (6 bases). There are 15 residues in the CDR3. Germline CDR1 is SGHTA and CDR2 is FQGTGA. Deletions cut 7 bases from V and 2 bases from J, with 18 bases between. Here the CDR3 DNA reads TGTGCCAGCACCCCACCTACAGGGAACCCCTACGAGCAGTACTTC. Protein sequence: CASTPPTGNPYEQYF.

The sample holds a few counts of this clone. The CDR3 DNA reads as TGTGCCATCAGTAAAACAGGGAATTCCTACGAGCAGTACTTC. Translation gives CAISKTGNSYEQYF. The V call is TRBV10-3, the J call TRBJ2-7; maybe TRBD1 (6 bases). From germline, CDR1 is ENHRY and CDR2 SYGVKD. Between the trimmed V and J ends, which lost 5 bases and 1 base, there was a span of 12 bases. This CDR3 comprises 14 residues.

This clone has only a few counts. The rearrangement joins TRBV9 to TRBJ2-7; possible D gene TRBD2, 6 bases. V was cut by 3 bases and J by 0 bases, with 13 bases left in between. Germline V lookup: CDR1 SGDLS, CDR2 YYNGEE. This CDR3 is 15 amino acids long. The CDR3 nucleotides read TGTGCCAGCAGCGCCCGTAGCGGTAGCTCCTACGAGCAGTACTTC. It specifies CASSARSGSSYEQYF.

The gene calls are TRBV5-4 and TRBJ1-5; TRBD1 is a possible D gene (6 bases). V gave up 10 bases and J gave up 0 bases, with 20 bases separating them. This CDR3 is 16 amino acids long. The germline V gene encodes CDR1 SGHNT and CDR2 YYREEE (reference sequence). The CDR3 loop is CARGGLRRGSNQPQHF. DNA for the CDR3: TGTGCCCGGGGGGGGCTCAGGAGGGGTAGCAATCAGCCCCAGCATTTT.

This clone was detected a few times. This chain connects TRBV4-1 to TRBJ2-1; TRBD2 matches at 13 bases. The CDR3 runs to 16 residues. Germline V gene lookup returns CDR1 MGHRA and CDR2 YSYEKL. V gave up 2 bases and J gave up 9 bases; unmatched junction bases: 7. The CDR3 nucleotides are TGCGCCAGCAGCCAAATGGGACTAGCGGGAATAAGTGAGCAGTTCTTC. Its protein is CASSQMGLAGISEQFF.

The CDR3 is CASSSGQGEGYTF. In DNA form, the CDR3 reads TGTGCCAGCAGCTCCGGACAGGGCGAGGGCTACACCTTC. The V and J genes are TRBV7-2 and TRBJ1-2, with TRBD1 identical over 8 bases. This CDR3 spans 13 amino acids. V was pared by 4 bases and J by 8 bases, with 6 bases of the junction left unmatched. Germline V CDR1 and CDR2: SGHTA, FQGNSA. Filled out from reference TRBV7-2 and TRBJ1-2, the complete variable domain reads GAGVSQSPSNKVTEKGKDVELRCDPISGHTALYWYRQSLGQGLEFLIYFQGNSAPDKSGLPSDRFSAERTGGSVSTLTIQRTQQEDSAVYLCASSSGQGEGYTFGSGTRLTVV.

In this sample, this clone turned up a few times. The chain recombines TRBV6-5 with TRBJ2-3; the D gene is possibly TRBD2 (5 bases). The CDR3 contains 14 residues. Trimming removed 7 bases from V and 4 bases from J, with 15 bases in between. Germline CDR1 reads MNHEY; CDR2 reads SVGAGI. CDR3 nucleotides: TGTGCCAGCAAACTCGGGGTCGTTTCAGATACGCAGTATTTT. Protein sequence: CASKLGVVSDTQYF.